The 4 T cell receptor beta chains below all came from one sample that was sequenced in a study of HIV-infected children after antiretroviral therapy interruption. A 3' RACE protocol on RNA, with unique molecular identifiers, produced the TCR library. Each CDR3 protein gets one entry after TCRdb re-called the 3' RACE reads with MiXCR. This table holds around 47,000 distinct CDR3 sequences, 3.5% to 5% found once. Treatment denoted: PENTA 11 planned treatment interruption arm or continuous ART arm. Sequences were derived from CD45RA+ CD4+ T cells from PBMCs, pooled from several time points, sampled from a donor given antiretroviral therapy, either interrupted or continuous. Subset in this sample: naive CD4+ CD45RA+ CD45RO- T cells. These receptors originate from a pool of human donors with HIV.

The chain carries TRBV18 and TRBJ1-1, with 9 bases that match TRBD1. The V and J ends lost 8 bases and 14 bases, in that order; junction bases with no gene match: 9. The germline V gene has CDR1 KGHSH and CDR2 LQKENI. The CDR3 loop spans 11 amino acids. CDR3 sequence reads: CASVRTGEVFF. The CDR3 DNA follows: TGTGCCAGCGTCCGGACAGGGGAAGTCTTCTTT.

This clonotype was seen many times. The chain carries TRBV28 and TRBJ2-7; 10 positions match TRBD1. This CDR3 is built from 12 residues. The germline gives CDR1 MDHEN, CDR2 SYDVKM. V lost 6 bases to trimming and J lost 5 bases; unmatched junction nucleotides: 1. CDR3 sequence: CASRTGGHEQYF. In DNA, the CDR3 is TGTGCCAGCAGGACAGGGGGCCACGAGCAGTACTTC.

This clonotype was seen ten or more times. The chain joins TRBV2 to TRBJ2-4, with no clear D. The CDR3 has 14 amino acids. V lost 8 bases to trimming and J lost 1 base, with 12 bases between them. Germline V lookup: CDR1 SNHLY, CDR2 FYNNEI. Here the CDR3 DNA reads TGTGCCAGCTCAGTTGACGGGGCCAAAAACATTCAGTACTTC. Protein product: CASSVDGAKNIQYF.

This sequence joins TRBV19 and TRBJ2-7; TRBD2 agrees at 8 bases. J lost 2 bases, V lost 6 bases, and 0 bases had no gene match. CDR1 is LNHDA, CDR2 SQIVND, per germline (reference sequence). CDR3 length: 12 residues. The CDR3 sequence is CASSGGAYEQYF. The CDR3 nucleotides are TGTGCCAGTAGCGGGGGGGCCTACGAGCAGTACTTC.